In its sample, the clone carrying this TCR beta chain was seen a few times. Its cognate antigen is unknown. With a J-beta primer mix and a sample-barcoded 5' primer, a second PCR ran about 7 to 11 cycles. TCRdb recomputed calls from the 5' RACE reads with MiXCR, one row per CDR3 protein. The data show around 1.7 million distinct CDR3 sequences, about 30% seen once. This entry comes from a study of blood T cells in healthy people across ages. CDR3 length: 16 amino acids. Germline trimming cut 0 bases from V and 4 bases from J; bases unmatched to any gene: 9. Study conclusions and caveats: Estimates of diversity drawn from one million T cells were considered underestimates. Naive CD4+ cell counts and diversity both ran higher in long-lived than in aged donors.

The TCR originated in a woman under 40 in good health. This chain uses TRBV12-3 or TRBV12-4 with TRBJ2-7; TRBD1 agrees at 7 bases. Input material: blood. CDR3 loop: CASSLAPPGRGYEQYF. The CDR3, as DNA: TGTGCCAGCAGTTTAGCCCCCCCCGGCAGGGGGTACGAGCAGTACTTC.